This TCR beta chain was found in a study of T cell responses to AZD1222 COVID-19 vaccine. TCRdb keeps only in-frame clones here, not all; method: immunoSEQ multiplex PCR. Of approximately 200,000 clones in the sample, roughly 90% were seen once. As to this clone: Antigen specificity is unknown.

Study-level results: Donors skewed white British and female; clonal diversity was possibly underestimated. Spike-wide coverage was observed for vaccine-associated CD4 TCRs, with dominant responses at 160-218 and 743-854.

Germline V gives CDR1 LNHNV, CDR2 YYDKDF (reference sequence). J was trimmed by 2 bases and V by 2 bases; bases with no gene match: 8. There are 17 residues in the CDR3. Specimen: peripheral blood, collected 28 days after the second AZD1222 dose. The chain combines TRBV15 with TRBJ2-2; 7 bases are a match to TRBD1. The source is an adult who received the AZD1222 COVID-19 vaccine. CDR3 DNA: TGTGCCACCAGCAGATTCAGAACAGGGGCCAACACCGGGGAGCTGTTTTTT. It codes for CATSRFRTGANTGELFF.